This T cell receptor beta chain was found in a study of T-cell reconstitution after alpha-beta-depleted transplantation in children. Study-level points and caveats: Several hundred expanded graft clones reportedly gave rise to the alpha-beta T cells present about two months after transplant. After one year, T-cell counts and TCRbeta diversity mostly came from new T cells. Surviving thymic progenitors and recipient T cells were the source of high TCRbeta diversity at day 60 in some patients.

This CDR3 spans 15 amino acids. V dropped 3 bases and J dropped 7; count of bases not matched to a gene: 7. Germline-derived CDR1 and CDR2 are SGHTA and FQGNSA. Researchers prepared the TCRbeta library using unique molecular identifiers, the study reports. TCRdb reprocessed the PCR reads via MiXCR and lists one record per CDR3 protein. The table shows 280,000 or so distinct CDR3 sequences, with around 10% occurring only once. This clonotype showed up many times. Its antigen remains unknown. The chain uses TRBV7-2 and TRBJ2-7; 12 bases map to TRBD1. Here the sequenced sample was peripheral blood, taken 180 days after TCRalphabeta/CD19-depleted stem cell transplant. The receptor comes from a male patient aged 2 to 9 who had a stem cell transplant for chronic granulomatous disease, so the T cells may come from the graft donor. CDR3 nucleotide sequence: TGTGCCAGCAGCTTTACGGGACAGGGGGCGTCAGAGCAGTACTTC. This translates into CASSFTGQGASEQYF.